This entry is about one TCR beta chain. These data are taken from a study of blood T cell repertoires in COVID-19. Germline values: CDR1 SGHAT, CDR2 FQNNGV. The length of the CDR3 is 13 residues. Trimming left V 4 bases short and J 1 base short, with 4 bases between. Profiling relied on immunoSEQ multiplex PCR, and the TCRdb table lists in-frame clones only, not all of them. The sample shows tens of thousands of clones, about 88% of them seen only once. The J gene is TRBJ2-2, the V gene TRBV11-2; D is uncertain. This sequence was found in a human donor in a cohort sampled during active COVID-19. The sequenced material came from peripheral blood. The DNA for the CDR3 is TGTGCCAGCAGCTCCCAGAACACCGGGGAGCTGTTTTTT. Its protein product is CASSSQNTGELFF. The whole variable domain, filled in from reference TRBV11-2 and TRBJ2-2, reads EAGVAQSPRYKIIEKRQSVAFWCNPISGHATLYWYQQILGQGPKLLIQFQNNGVVDDSQLPKDRFSAERLKGVDSTLKIQPAKLEDSAVYLCASSSQNTGELFFGEGSRLTVL.